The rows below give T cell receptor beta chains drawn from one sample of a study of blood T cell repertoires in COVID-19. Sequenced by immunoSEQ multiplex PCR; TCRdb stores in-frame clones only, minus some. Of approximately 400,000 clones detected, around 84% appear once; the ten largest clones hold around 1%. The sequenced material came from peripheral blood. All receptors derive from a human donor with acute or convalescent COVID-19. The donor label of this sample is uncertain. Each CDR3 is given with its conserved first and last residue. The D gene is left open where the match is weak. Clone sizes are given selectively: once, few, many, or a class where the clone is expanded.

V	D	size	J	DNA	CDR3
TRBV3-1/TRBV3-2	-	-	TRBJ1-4	TGTGCCAGCAGCCAGGAGGGGAAAAAACTGTTTTTT	CASSQEGKKLFF
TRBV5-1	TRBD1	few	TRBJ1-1	TGCGCCAGCAGCGGGCGGGGACAGGCGGCTGAAGCTTTCTTT	CASSGRGQAAEAFF
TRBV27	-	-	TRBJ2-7	TGTGCCAGCAGTTTATCGTCGAGAGGCTACGAGCAGTACTTC	CASSLSSRGYEQYF
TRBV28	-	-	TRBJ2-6	TGTGCCAGCAGTTTATTGCTGTCCCAGGGCGGGGCCAACGTCCTGACTTTC	CASSLLLSQGGANVLTF
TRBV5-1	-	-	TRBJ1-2	TGCGCCAGCAGCTTACAGGGTGACTATGGCTACACCTTC	CASSLQGDYGYTF
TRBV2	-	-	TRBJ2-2	TGTGCCAGCAGTAACCAGGGGTCGCACGGGGAGCTGTTTTTT	CASSNQGSHGELFF
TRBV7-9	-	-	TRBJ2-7	TGTGCCAGCAGCTTAGCTCCGGAGACCTACGAGCAGTACTTC	CASSLAPETYEQYF
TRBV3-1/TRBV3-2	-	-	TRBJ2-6	TGTGCCAGCAGCCCCCTCTCTGGGGCCAACGTCCTGACTTTC	CASSPLSGANVLTF
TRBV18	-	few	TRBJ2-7	TGTGCCAGCTCACGGGGGACATACGAGCAGTACTTC	CASSRGTYEQYF
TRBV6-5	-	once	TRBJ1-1	TGTGCCAGCAGTTACGACAGGCGTGCTCCGAACACTGAAGCTTTCTTT	CASSYDRRAPNTEAFF
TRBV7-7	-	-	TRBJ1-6	TGTGCCAGCAGCCGTGGTCCCGGTTCACCCCTCCACTTT	CASSRGPGSPLHF
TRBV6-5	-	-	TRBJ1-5	TGTGCCAGCAGTTACTCGACGGGGCAGCCCCAGCATTTT	CASSYSTGQPQHF
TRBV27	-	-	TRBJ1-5	TGTGCCAGCAGTTCCAAATCAGGCCATCAGCCCCAGCATTTT	CASSSKSGHQPQHF
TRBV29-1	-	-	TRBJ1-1	TGCAGCGTTGAGGGGCGTCGGACTGAAGCTTTCTTT	CSVEGRRTEAFF
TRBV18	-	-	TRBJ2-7	TGTGCCAGCTCACGGCGAGCTAGCGAGACCTACGAGCAGTACTTC	CASSRRASETYEQYF
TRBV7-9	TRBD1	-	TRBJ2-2	TGTGCCAGCAGTTACAGGGGCACCAACACCGGGGAGCTGTTTTTT	CASSYRGTNTGELFF
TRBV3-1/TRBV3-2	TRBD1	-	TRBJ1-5	TGTGCCAGCAGCCCGGGACAGGGGCAGCCCCAGCATTTT	CASSPGQGQPQHF
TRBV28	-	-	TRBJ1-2	TGTGCCACCCAGCCTACAGGGAACTATGGCTACACCTTC	CATQPTGNYGYTF